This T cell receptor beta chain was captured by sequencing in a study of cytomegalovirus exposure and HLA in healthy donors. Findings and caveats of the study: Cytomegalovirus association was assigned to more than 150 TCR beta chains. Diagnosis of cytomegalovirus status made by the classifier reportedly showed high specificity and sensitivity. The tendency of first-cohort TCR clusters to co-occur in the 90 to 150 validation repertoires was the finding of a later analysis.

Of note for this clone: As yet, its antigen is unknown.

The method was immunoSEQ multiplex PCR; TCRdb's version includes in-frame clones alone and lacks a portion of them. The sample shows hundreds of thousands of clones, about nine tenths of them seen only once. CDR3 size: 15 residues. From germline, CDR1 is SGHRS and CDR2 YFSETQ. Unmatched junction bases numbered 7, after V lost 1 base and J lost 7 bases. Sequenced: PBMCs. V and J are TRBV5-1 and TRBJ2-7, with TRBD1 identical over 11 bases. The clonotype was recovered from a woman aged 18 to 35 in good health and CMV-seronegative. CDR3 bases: TGCGCCAGCAGCTTGTGGACAGGGGGCTCAGGAGAGCAGTACTTC. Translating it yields CASSLWTGGSGEQYF. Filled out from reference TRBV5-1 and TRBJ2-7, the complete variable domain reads KAGVTQTPRYLIKTRGQQVTLSCSPISGHRSVSWYQQTPGQGLQFLFEYFSETQRNKGNFPGRFSGRQFSNSRSEMNVSTLELGDSALYLCASSLWTGGSGEQYFGPGTRLTVT.